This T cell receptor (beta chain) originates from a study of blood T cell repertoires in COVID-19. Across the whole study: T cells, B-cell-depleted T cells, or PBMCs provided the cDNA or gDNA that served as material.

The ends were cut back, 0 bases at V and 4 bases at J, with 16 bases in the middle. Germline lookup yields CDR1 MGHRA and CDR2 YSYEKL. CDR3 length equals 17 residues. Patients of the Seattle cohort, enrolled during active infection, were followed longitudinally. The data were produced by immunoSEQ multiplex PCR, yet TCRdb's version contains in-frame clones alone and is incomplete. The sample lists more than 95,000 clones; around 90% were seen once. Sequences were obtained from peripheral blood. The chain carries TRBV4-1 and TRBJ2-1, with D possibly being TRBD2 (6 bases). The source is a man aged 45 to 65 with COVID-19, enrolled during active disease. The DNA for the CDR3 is TGCGCCAGCAGCCAAGAGCCCGGGACTTCCCTATACAATGAGCAGTTCTTC. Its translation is CASSQEPGTSLYNEQFF.